Listed below are T cell receptor beta chains from one sample, sequenced in a study of shared clonotypes between healthy human individuals. TCRdb's table, derived via immunoSEQ multiplex PCR, lists solely in-frame clones and lacks some. The sample comprises 2 million to 2.5 million clones, approximately 93% of which are singletons, and around 0.4% rests with the top ten. Sequenced material: naive CD4+ T cells from PBMCs. Receptor source: a man aged 18 to 30 in good health. Some clones in this sample may be carry-over from other donors' samples. The conserved cysteine and the conserved F or W are not part of the CDR3 here. Fields, in order: CDR3 protein, V gene, J gene.

cdr3_aa: ASSLEGAKGYGYT
v_call: TRBV7-9
j_call: TRBJ1-2

cdr3_aa: ASSHETPTSGRGTDTQY
v_call: TRBV7-2
j_call: TRBJ2-3

cdr3_aa: ASSLTFGRGSVGYT
v_call: TRBV28
j_call: TRBJ1-2

cdr3_aa: ASSRGVSNQPQH
v_call: TRBV19
j_call: TRBJ1-5

cdr3_aa: ASSWEGWGTEAF
v_call: TRBV5-1
j_call: TRBJ1-1

cdr3_aa: ASSPSPPTPRLRYYEQY
v_call: TRBV4-1
j_call: TRBJ2-7

cdr3_aa: ASSRLPRGYSGNTIY
v_call: TRBV27
j_call: TRBJ1-3

cdr3_aa: ASSLRWGEGEAF
v_call: TRBV11-2
j_call: TRBJ1-1

cdr3_aa: ARSCSMVLGRDRETDTQY
v_call: TRBV5-3
j_call: TRBJ2-3

cdr3_aa: ASSLGLAGGSYEQY
v_call: TRBV5-1
j_call: TRBJ2-7

cdr3_aa: ASSSYRDRSPLH
v_call: TRBV7-9
j_call: TRBJ1-6

cdr3_aa: ASSEGRGSYNEQF
v_call: TRBV6-1
j_call: TRBJ2-1

cdr3_aa: ASSMSTQY
v_call: TRBV6-5
j_call: TRBJ2-3

cdr3_aa: ASSFQGIPGNTIY
v_call: TRBV5-6
j_call: TRBJ1-3

cdr3_aa: ASSLGTGFGYT
v_call: TRBV11-2
j_call: TRBJ1-2

cdr3_aa: ASSPPPTVLTNTGELF
v_call: TRBV21-1
j_call: TRBJ2-2

cdr3_aa: ASSRGSLDEQY
v_call: TRBV25-1
j_call: TRBJ2-7

cdr3_aa: ASSSGSGGRPYEQY
v_call: TRBV7-2
j_call: TRBJ2-7

cdr3_aa: ASTAGLRSNQPQH
v_call: TRBV19
j_call: TRBJ1-5

cdr3_aa: ASSLASGLAVDTQY
v_call: TRBV7-2
j_call: TRBJ2-3

cdr3_aa: ASRTQRGSYT
v_call: TRBV28
j_call: TRBJ1-2

cdr3_aa: ASSPWANTEAF
v_call: TRBV7-7
j_call: TRBJ1-1

cdr3_aa: SVEGEGRGYT
v_call: TRBV29-1
j_call: TRBJ1-2

cdr3_aa: AWAGGASYEQY
v_call: TRBV30
j_call: TRBJ2-7

cdr3_aa: ASSVGAGGPGETQY
v_call: TRBV7-9
j_call: TRBJ2-5

cdr3_aa: ASSEFDGPAH
v_call: TRBV6-1
j_call: TRBJ1-5

cdr3_aa: ASSPRTSPDTQY
v_call: TRBV25-1
j_call: TRBJ2-3

cdr3_aa: ASSPPDRELYEQY
v_call: TRBV18
j_call: TRBJ2-7